This is a list of T cell receptor beta chains from one sample in a study of blood T cell repertoires in COVID-19. The method was immunoSEQ multiplex PCR; TCRdb's version includes in-frame clones alone and lacks a portion of them. The table records some 150,000 clones, about nine tenths of them present only once. The sequenced sample was peripheral blood. The receptors originated from a woman aged 60-75 years with active or convalescent COVID-19. The CDR3 runs from the conserved cysteine through the conserved F or W. Fields, in order: clone size, D gene, V gene, J gene, CDR3 protein, CDR3 DNA. The D gene is left open where the match is weak. Not every row has a clone size; where given, it reads once, few, many or a size class.

abundance: NA
d_gene: NA
v_gene: TRBV7-9
j_gene: TRBJ1-1
CDR3aa: CASSFVQGRTEAFF
CDR3nt: TGTGCCAGCAGCTTCGTACAGGGACGCACTGAAGCTTTCTTT

abundance: once
d_gene: NA
v_gene: TRBV19
j_gene: TRBJ2-7
CDR3aa: CASSDQKSTSFHEQYF
CDR3nt: TGTGCCAGTAGCGACCAGAAGAGCACTAGCTTCCACGAGCAGTACTTC

abundance: NA
d_gene: NA
v_gene: TRBV3-1/TRBV3-2
j_gene: TRBJ2-7
CDR3aa: CASSWEAMGPYEQYF
CDR3nt: TGTGCCAGCAGCTGGGAGGCTATGGGACCCTACGAGCAGTACTTC

abundance: NA
d_gene: NA
v_gene: TRBV7-2
j_gene: TRBJ2-7
CDR3aa: CASSLSGGLYEQYF
CDR3nt: TGTGCCAGCAGCTTATCGGGGGGCCTCTACGAGCAGTACTTC

abundance: once
d_gene: NA
v_gene: TRBV11-3
j_gene: TRBJ1-3
CDR3aa: CASSQGGSSGNTIYF
CDR3nt: TGTGCCAGCAGCCAAGGAGGTTCCTCTGGAAACACCATATATTTT

abundance: NA
d_gene: NA
v_gene: TRBV7-2
j_gene: TRBJ1-2
CDR3aa: CASSLDRYGYTF
CDR3nt: TGTGCCAGCAGCTTAGACAGATATGGCTACACCTTC

abundance: NA
d_gene: NA
v_gene: TRBV18
j_gene: TRBJ2-1
CDR3aa: CASSPGGPWPYNEQFF
CDR3nt: TGTGCCAGCTCACCGGGGGGGCCCTGGCCCTACAATGAGCAGTTCTTC

abundance: NA
d_gene: TRBD2
v_gene: TRBV18
j_gene: TRBJ2-1
CDR3aa: CASSPPSSGGADEQFF
CDR3nt: TGTGCCAGCTCACCACCCTCTAGCGGGGGGGCCGATGAGCAGTTCTTC

abundance: NA
d_gene: TRBD1
v_gene: TRBV6-5
j_gene: TRBJ1-2
CDR3aa: CASSYRGWTGNYGYTF
CDR3nt: TGTGCCAGCAGTTACCGCGGGTGGACAGGGAACTATGGCTACACCTTC

abundance: NA
d_gene: TRBD1
v_gene: TRBV7-3
j_gene: TRBJ1-1
CDR3aa: CASSPGQGGSKAFF
CDR3nt: TGTGCCAGCAGCCCGGGACAGGGAGGGTCCAAAGCTTTCTTT

abundance: once
d_gene: NA
v_gene: TRBV16
j_gene: TRBJ1-5
CDR3aa: CASSQMGQGGQPQHF
CDR3nt: TGTGCCAGCAGCCAAATGGGTCAGGGAGGTCAGCCCCAGCATTTT

abundance: NA
d_gene: TRBD1
v_gene: TRBV6-6
j_gene: TRBJ1-2
CDR3aa: CASSTAGGGYTF
CDR3nt: TGTGCCAGCAGTACGGCAGGGGGGGGCTACACCTTC

abundance: NA
d_gene: TRBD1
v_gene: TRBV9
j_gene: TRBJ1-2
CDR3aa: CASSVGDRGIGYTF
CDR3nt: TGTGCCAGCAGCGTAGGGGACAGGGGAATCGGCTACACCTTC

abundance: NA
d_gene: NA
v_gene: TRBV11-2
j_gene: TRBJ1-2
CDR3aa: CASSESRDTLGGYTF
CDR3nt: TGTGCCAGCAGCGAATCTCGGGACACCCTGGGGGGCTACACCTTC

abundance: NA
d_gene: NA
v_gene: TRBV19
j_gene: TRBJ1-5
CDR3aa: CASSISRQAISQPQHF
CDR3nt: TGTGCCAGTAGTATTTCTCGACAGGCGATTTCGCAGCCCCAGCATTTT

abundance: NA
d_gene: TRBD1
v_gene: TRBV6-2/TRBV6-3
j_gene: TRBJ1-5
CDR3aa: CASSQGQPRQPQHF
CDR3nt: TGTGCCAGCAGTCAGGGACAGCCGCGTCAGCCCCAGCATTTT

abundance: NA
d_gene: TRBD1
v_gene: TRBV12-5
j_gene: TRBJ1-1
CDR3aa: CASGLEGQGSTEAFF
CDR3nt: TGTGCTAGTGGTTTGGAGGGACAGGGGAGCACTGAAGCTTTCTTT

abundance: NA
d_gene: TRBD1
v_gene: TRBV5-6
j_gene: TRBJ1-5
CDR3aa: CASSPNHGQGYQPQHF
CDR3nt: TGTGCCAGCAGCCCAAATCACGGACAGGGTTATCAGCCCCAGCATTTT

abundance: NA
d_gene: TRBD1
v_gene: TRBV19
j_gene: TRBJ2-1
CDR3aa: CASSISTGGPSYNEQFF
CDR3nt: TGTGCCAGTAGTATTTCGACAGGGGGCCCTAGCTACAATGAGCAGTTCTTC

abundance: NA
d_gene: NA
v_gene: TRBV12-3/TRBV12-4
j_gene: TRBJ1-5
CDR3aa: CASSIGRDQPQHF
CDR3nt: TGTGCCAGCAGTATCGGGCGGGATCAGCCCCAGCATTTT

abundance: NA
d_gene: TRBD1
v_gene: TRBV7-2
j_gene: TRBJ1-2
CDR3aa: CASSSGGYGYTF
CDR3nt: TGTGCCAGCAGCTCAGGGGGATATGGCTACACCTTC

abundance: NA
d_gene: NA
v_gene: TRBV5-1
j_gene: TRBJ2-5
CDR3aa: CASSLDRVKTQYF
CDR3nt: TGCGCCAGCAGCTTGGATAGAGTAAAGACCCAGTACTTC

abundance: NA
d_gene: TRBD1
v_gene: TRBV7-2
j_gene: TRBJ1-5
CDR3aa: CASSPRQGIQPQHF
CDR3nt: TGTGCCAGCAGCCCTAGACAGGGGATTCAGCCCCAGCATTTT

abundance: NA
d_gene: NA
v_gene: TRBV4-1
j_gene: TRBJ2-1
CDR3aa: CASSLQGYEQFF
CDR3nt: TGCGCCAGCAGCCTCCAGGGCTATGAGCAGTTCTTC

abundance: NA
d_gene: NA
v_gene: TRBV18
j_gene: TRBJ2-5
CDR3aa: CASSPTTGASVQETQYF
CDR3nt: TGTGCCAGCTCACCGACCACCGGGGCTAGCGTTCAGGAGACCCAGTACTTC

abundance: once
d_gene: NA
v_gene: TRBV7-9
j_gene: TRBJ1-3
CDR3aa: CASSLAGTLSGNTIYF
CDR3nt: TGTGCCAGCAGCCTTGCCGGGACACTCTCTGGAAACACCATATATTTT

abundance: NA
d_gene: NA
v_gene: TRBV4-3
j_gene: TRBJ1-1
CDR3aa: CASSPVNLQDTEAFF
CDR3nt: TGCGCCAGCAGCCCAGTGAACCTTCAGGACACTGAAGCTTTCTTT

abundance: NA
d_gene: NA
v_gene: TRBV19
j_gene: TRBJ1-4
CDR3aa: CASTEGRINEKLFF
CDR3nt: TGTGCCAGTACCGAAGGCAGGATTAATGAAAAACTGTTTTTT

abundance: NA
d_gene: NA
v_gene: TRBV14
j_gene: TRBJ2-7
CDR3aa: CASSTLGGASYEQYF
CDR3nt: TGTGCCAGCAGCACCCTGGGGGGGGCATCCTACGAGCAGTACTTC

abundance: NA
d_gene: NA
v_gene: TRBV4-1
j_gene: TRBJ1-2
CDR3aa: CASSQGRGEDYGYTF
CDR3nt: TGCGCCAGCAGCCAAGGGCGGGGAGAGGACTATGGCTACACCTTC

abundance: NA
d_gene: TRBD1
v_gene: TRBV19
j_gene: TRBJ2-5
CDR3aa: CASSGQGGSETQYF
CDR3nt: TGTGCCAGTAGCGGACAGGGGGGGTCAGAGACCCAGTACTTC

abundance: NA
d_gene: TRBD2
v_gene: TRBV4-1
j_gene: TRBJ2-7
CDR3aa: CASSLRLAGASYEQYF
CDR3nt: TGCGCCAGCAGCCTCAGACTAGCGGGGGCCTCCTACGAGCAGTACTTC

abundance: NA
d_gene: NA
v_gene: TRBV5-4
j_gene: TRBJ2-5
CDR3aa: CASSLGGSGTQYF
CDR3nt: TGTGCCAGCAGCTTGGGCGGGTCCGGGACCCAGTACTTC

abundance: NA
d_gene: TRBD2
v_gene: TRBV6-6
j_gene: TRBJ2-1
CDR3aa: CASTRGDVLNEQFF
CDR3nt: TGTGCCAGCACCCGGGGGGACGTTCTGAATGAGCAGTTCTTC

abundance: NA
d_gene: NA
v_gene: TRBV4-1
j_gene: TRBJ1-4
CDR3aa: CASSRSEGTSRNEKLFF
CDR3nt: TGCGCCAGCAGCCGATCGGAGGGGACTTCCCGTAATGAAAAACTGTTTTTT

abundance: NA
d_gene: NA
v_gene: TRBV4-3
j_gene: TRBJ1-2
CDR3aa: CASSQDRGSYGYTF
CDR3nt: TGCGCCAGCAGCCAAGATCGGGGTAGCTATGGCTACACCTTC

abundance: NA
d_gene: TRBD1
v_gene: TRBV5-6
j_gene: TRBJ2-2
CDR3aa: CASSTTGVGTGELFF
CDR3nt: TGTGCCAGCAGCACGACAGGGGTGGGCACCGGGGAGCTGTTTTTT

abundance: once
d_gene: NA
v_gene: TRBV3-1/TRBV3-2
j_gene: TRBJ2-7
CDR3aa: CASSPNSYEQYF
CDR3nt: TGTGCCAGCAGCCCTAACTCCTACGAGCAGTACTTC

abundance: many
d_gene: NA
v_gene: TRBV19
j_gene: TRBJ1-1
CDR3aa: CASSALTGMNTEAFF
CDR3nt: TGTGCCAGTAGTGCCCTTACAGGGATGAACACTGAAGCTTTCTTT

abundance: NA
d_gene: NA
v_gene: TRBV9
j_gene: TRBJ1-4
CDR3aa: CASSRRGGNEKLFF
CDR3nt: TGTGCCAGCAGCCGGCGAGGGGGTAATGAAAAACTGTTTTTT

abundance: NA
d_gene: TRBD1
v_gene: TRBV18
j_gene: TRBJ1-5
CDR3aa: CASSPDRDQPQHF
CDR3nt: TGTGCCAGCTCACCGGACAGGGATCAGCCCCAGCATTTT

abundance: NA
d_gene: NA
v_gene: TRBV30
j_gene: TRBJ1-6
CDR3aa: CAWSGGGNSPLHF
CDR3nt: TGTGCCTGGAGTGGGGGGGGTAATTCACCCCTCCACTTT

abundance: NA
d_gene: NA
v_gene: TRBV12-3/TRBV12-4
j_gene: TRBJ1-1
CDR3aa: CASSLRINTEAFF
CDR3nt: TGTGCCAGCAGTTTGCGAATAAACACTGAAGCTTTCTTT

abundance: NA
d_gene: NA
v_gene: TRBV4-3
j_gene: TRBJ2-6
CDR3aa: CASSQGYSGANVLTF
CDR3nt: TGCGCCAGCAGCCAAGGCTACTCTGGGGCCAACGTCCTGACTTTC

abundance: few
d_gene: NA
v_gene: TRBV30
j_gene: TRBJ1-6
CDR3aa: CAWSFKGSASPLHF
CDR3nt: TGTGCCTGGAGTTTTAAGGGGTCGGCGTCACCCCTCCACTTT

abundance: NA
d_gene: TRBD1
v_gene: TRBV6-2/TRBV6-3
j_gene: TRBJ2-5
CDR3aa: CASSTGGQETQYF
CDR3nt: TGTGCCAGCAGTACAGGGGGGCAAGAGACCCAGTACTTC

abundance: NA
d_gene: TRBD2
v_gene: TRBV18
j_gene: TRBJ2-1
CDR3aa: CASSPPGGYNEQFF
CDR3nt: TGTGCCAGCTCACCACCGGGGGGGTACAATGAGCAGTTCTTC